Included here is one T cell receptor (beta chain) sequence, with context. This clonotype was counted between two and nine times. What antigen it recognizes has not been identified. Qualities for individual bases were not recorded, and no much larger clone is one base off. This sample stems from a study of identical twins (dated by TCRdb to 2016 to 2017). About the study as a whole: To test whether fetal clonotypes persist, this study deep-sequenced TCR alpha and beta repertoires from monozygotic twins, from unrelated adults of various ages, and from cord blood. To rule out contamination, replicate twin experiments were performed at different times with different library preparation protocols. Points the paper makes about the study in general: Invariant T cells such as MAIT and iNKT could partly confound zero-insertion analyses, although diverse VJ usage argued against such confounding for most clonotypes. Excess twin sharing in beta out-of-frame sequences was weaker because fewer shared sequences lowered the signal-to-noise ratio. In monozygotic twins, recombination models systematically underestimated out-of-frame TCR alpha sharing, but the models matched the sharing seen between unrelated individuals. Because the same donors could not be followed over many years, the conclusions depended on cross-sectional statistical analysis. Compared with coincidental sharing between unrelated individuals, out-of-frame TCR alpha sequences shared between twins had an excess of sequences with low generation probability. Abundant cord blood beta clonotypes carried fewer insertions; young adult naive repertoires showed a weaker similar trend, while memory repertoires showed none.

Only healthy Caucasian donors were included. Three unrelated non-twin adults were also sequenced: a male aged 18 to 30, a male aged 50 to 60 and a female aged 50 to 60. Miltenyi CD45RO+ enrichment and human naive T-cell isolation kits were used to isolate memory (CD45RO+) and naive T cells from PBMC. The library was built by means of 5' RACE. TCRdb records Illumina HiSeq 2000 as the sequencer. Template switching added a universal primer binding site, and the final cDNA carried a unique molecular identifier that allowed TCR cDNA molecules to be counted accurately. Specific primers in the conserved constant-segment region were used to synthesize first-strand cDNA for the TCR alpha and beta chains. To control for contamination, every cDNA library carried two barcodes: a SMART-Mk sample barcode plus Illumina barcodes. TruSeq adapter sequences and Illumina sample barcodes were added in two successive PCR steps. The Illumina HiSeq platform was used with custom primers to sequence TCR alpha and beta cDNA libraries. Concerning the study's data processing: Raw reads were processed with MiGEC to extract unique molecular identifiers, and MiXCR was used to determine CDR3 positions. For each individual, recombination models were inferred using an EM algorithm with the repgenHMM and IGoR tools. Shared clonotype analysis was performed with the tcR package in R, normalizing sharing by the product of cloneset sizes. Out-of-frame nonproductive sequences were analyzed to study raw recombination free of thymic and clonal selection effects. TCRdb reran the public reads through fastp at Q25 and MiXCR, keeping productive beta chains. Each CDR3 protein appears once, grouped with its most common genes and DNA. The V and J calls and clone size come from TCRdb's table, not from the authors' own analysis. For this sample there are fewer than 450,000 distinct CDR3 sequences; roughly 9% appear just once. The top ten constitute approximately 9.3% of the sample.

Sequences were obtained from naive T cells sorted from blood. The cell subset or site label, as the study defines it: cells isolated with a human naive T-cell isolation kit. The sequence was collected from a woman between 50 and 59 years old in good health.

The DNA sequence follows: TGTGCCATCAGTGAGAAGGCGGGAGATGGGGAGCAGTACTTC. This sequence encodes CAISEKAGDGEQYF. The chain is made from TRBV10-3 and TRBJ2-7; TRBD2 aligns with 7 central bases. CDR1 is given as ENHRY and CDR2 as SYGVKD, both from the germline V gene. The CDR3 goes from the cysteine to the phenylalanine over 14 residues. Of the read, only the CDR3 DNA is kept; its 42 bases are in frame from base 1. V lost 2 bases and J lost 7 bases, and the count of bases not matched to a germline gene is 8.